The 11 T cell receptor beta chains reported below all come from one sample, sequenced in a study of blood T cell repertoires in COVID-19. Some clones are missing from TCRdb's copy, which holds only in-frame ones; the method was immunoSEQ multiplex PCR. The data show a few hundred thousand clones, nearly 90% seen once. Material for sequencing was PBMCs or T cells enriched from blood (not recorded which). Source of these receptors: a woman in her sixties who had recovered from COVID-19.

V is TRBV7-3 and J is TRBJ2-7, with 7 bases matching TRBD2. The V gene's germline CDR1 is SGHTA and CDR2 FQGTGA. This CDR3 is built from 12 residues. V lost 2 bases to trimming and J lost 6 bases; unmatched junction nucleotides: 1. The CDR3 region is CASSLSGGEQYF. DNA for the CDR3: TGTGCCAGCAGCTTATCGGGGGGCGAGCAGTACTTC.

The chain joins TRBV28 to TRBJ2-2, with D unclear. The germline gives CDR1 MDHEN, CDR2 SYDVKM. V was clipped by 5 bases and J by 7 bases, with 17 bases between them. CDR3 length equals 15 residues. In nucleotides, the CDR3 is TGTGCCAGCAGTCCCGGGTCACGTCGAAGCGGGGAGCTGTTTTTT. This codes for CASSPGSRRSGELFF.

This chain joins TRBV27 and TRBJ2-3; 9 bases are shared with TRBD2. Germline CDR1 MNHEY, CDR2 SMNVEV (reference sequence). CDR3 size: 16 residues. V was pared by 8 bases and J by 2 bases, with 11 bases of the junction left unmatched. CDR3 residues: CASYRTGTSLTDTQYF. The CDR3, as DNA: TGTGCCAGCTACCGTACCGGGACTAGCCTCACAGATACGCAGTATTTT.

CDR3 sequence (DNA): TGTGCCAGCAGCCCAGGACAGGGGGCGTTCTATGGCTACACCTTC. Translated: CASSPGQGAFYGYTF. This sequence joins TRBV7-3 and TRBJ1-2; the match to TRBD1 covers 11 bases. This CDR3 spans 15 amino acids. The trim removed 5 bases at V and 4 bases at J, leaving 6 bases unmatched. CDR1 is SGHTA and CDR2 is FQGTGA in the germline V gene.

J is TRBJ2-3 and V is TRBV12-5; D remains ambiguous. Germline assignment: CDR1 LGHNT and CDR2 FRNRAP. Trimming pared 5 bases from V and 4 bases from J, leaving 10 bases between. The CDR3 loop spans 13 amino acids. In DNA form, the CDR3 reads TGTGCTAGTGGTCCGACTCTCTCAGATACGCAGTATTTT. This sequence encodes CASGPTLSDTQYF.

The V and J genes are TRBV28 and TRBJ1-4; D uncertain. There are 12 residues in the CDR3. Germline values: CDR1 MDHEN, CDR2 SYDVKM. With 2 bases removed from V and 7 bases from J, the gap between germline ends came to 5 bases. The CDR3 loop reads CASSLGTEKLFF. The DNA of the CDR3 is TGTGCCAGCAGTTTAGGCACTGAAAAACTGTTTTTT.

The CDR3 reads CASSHNRGTSGNTIYF. In nucleotides, the CDR3 is TGCGCCAGCAGCCATAACAGGGGGACCTCTGGAAACACCATATATTTT. The chain carries TRBV4-1 and TRBJ1-3, with TRBD1 matching over 8 bases. V lost 3 bases and J lost 0; bases outside the gene matches: 4. CDR1 is MGHRA and CDR2 is YSYEKL in the germline V gene. The CDR3 length is 16 residues.

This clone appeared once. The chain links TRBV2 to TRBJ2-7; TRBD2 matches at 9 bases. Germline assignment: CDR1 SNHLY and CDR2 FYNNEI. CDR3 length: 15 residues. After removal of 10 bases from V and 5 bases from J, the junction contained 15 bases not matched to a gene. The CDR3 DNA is TGTGCCACCCGCCCCCGTAGCGGGAGTGTGGACGAGCAGTACTTC. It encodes CATRPRSGSVDEQYF.

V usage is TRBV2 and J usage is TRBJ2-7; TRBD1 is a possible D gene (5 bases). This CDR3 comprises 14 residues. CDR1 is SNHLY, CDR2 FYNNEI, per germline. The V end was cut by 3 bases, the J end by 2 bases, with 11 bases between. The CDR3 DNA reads TGTGCCAGCAGTGATGGCAGGGCCCCCTACGAGCAGTACTTC. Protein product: CASSDGRAPYEQYF. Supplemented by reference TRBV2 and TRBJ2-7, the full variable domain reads EPEVTQTPSHQVTQMGQEVILRCVPISNHLYFYWYRQILGQKVEFLVSFYNNEISEKSEIFDDQFSVERPDGSNFTLKIRSTKLEDSAMYFCASSDGRAPYEQYFGPGTRLTVT.

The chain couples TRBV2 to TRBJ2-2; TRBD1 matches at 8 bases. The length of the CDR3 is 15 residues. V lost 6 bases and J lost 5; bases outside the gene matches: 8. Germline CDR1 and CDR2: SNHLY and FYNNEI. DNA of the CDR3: TGTGCCAGCAGAGAAACGACAGGGGTAACCGGGGAGCTGTTTTTT. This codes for CASRETTGVTGELFF.

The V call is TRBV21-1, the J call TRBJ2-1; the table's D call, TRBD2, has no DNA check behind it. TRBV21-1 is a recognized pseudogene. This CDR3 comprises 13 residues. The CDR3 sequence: CASSEEGLCEQFF. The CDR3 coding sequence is TGTGCCAGCAGCGAGGAGGGGCTTTGTGAGCAGTTCTTC.